The 18 T cell receptor beta chains listed next were all sequenced from one sample in a study of T cell responses to AZD1222 COVID-19 vaccine. Generated by immunoSEQ multiplex PCR, the TCRdb table keeps only in-frame clones and is missing some. Altogether around 110,000 clones are present, around 88% being singletons, with the ten largest covering approximately 9.6%. The sequencing here drew on peripheral blood, taken on day 0 of AZD1222 vaccination. Source of these receptors: an adult in good health.

V and J are TRBV15 and TRBJ2-1; D not resolved. Deletions cut 0 bases from V and 3 bases from J, with 9 bases between. The CDR3 totals 15 residues. Germline loops: CDR1 LNHNV, CDR2 YYDKDF (reference sequence). The CDR3 coding sequence is TGTGCCACCAGCAGAGATCGACCTGGCTACAATGAGCAGTTCTTC. This encodes CATSRDRPGYNEQFF.

The chain is built from TRBV4-1 and TRBJ1-4; D is uncertain. Deletions cut 1 base from V and 7 bases from J, with 10 bases between. CDR1 and CDR2 (germline): MGHRA, YSYEKL. The CDR3 has 14 amino acids. CDR3 sequence reads: CASSQGEVGEKLFF. For the CDR3, the DNA is TGCGCCAGCAGCCAAGGGGAGGTGGGTGAAAAACTGTTTTTT.

The V gene is TRBV3-1 (or the pseudogene TRBV3-2), the J gene TRBJ2-7; D gene uncertain. V lost 4 bases to trimming and J lost 2 bases, with 9 bases between them. CDR3 length: 13 amino acids. CDR1 is LGHDT, CDR2 YNNKEL, per germline (reference sequence). The CDR3, as DNA: TGTGCCAGCAGCCCCAGGAGTGCCTACGAGCAGTACTTC. This sequence encodes CASSPRSAYEQYF.

V and J are TRBV28 and TRBJ1-2; D remains unclear. CDR3 length: 12 residues. From germline, CDR1 is MDHEN and CDR2 SYDVKM. Between the trimmed V and J ends, which lost 8 bases and 2 bases, there was a span of 9 bases. Written as DNA, the CDR3 is TGTGCCAGCGCGTGGCAAAACTATGGCTACACCTTC. Protein product: CASAWQNYGYTF.

The J gene is TRBJ1-6, the V gene TRBV7-2; D unclear. The germline CDR1 and CDR2 sequences are SGHTA and FQGNSA. Trimming pared 7 bases from V and 10 bases from J, leaving 23 bases between. This CDR3 is built from 16 residues. The CDR3 sequence: CASNVIVERPGSPLHF. DNA of the CDR3: TGTGCCAGCAACGTGATCGTCGAGAGGCCGGGGTCACCCCTCCACTTT.

The chain uses TRBV29-1 and TRBJ2-7; D may correspond to TRBD1 or TRBD2 (5 bases each). V lost 3 bases to trimming and J lost 5 bases, with 23 bases between them. From germline, CDR1 is SQVTM and CDR2 ANQGSEA. The CDR3 has 16 residues. The CDR3 region has the DNA TGCAGCGTTGAGGGGGTTTCACAGGTCGCGCGTGACGAGCAGTACTTC. Translation: CSVEGVSQVARDEQYF.

The chain uses TRBV6-6 and TRBJ1-5; D gene unclear. Trimming took off 5 bases at V and 6 bases at J, with 20 bases between the two ends. The CDR3 is made up of 16 amino acids. Germline CDR1 reads MNHNY; CDR2 reads SVGAGI (reference sequence). CDR3 coding DNA: TGTGCCAGCAGTCGAGGACTGGGCGTGATCGGTCAGCCCCAGCATTTT. It yields the protein CASSRGLGVIGQPQHF.

The V gene is TRBV7-9, the J gene TRBJ2-2; no firm D call. V dropped 11 bases and J dropped 8 bases, with 9 bases sitting between them. Germline CDR1 and CDR2: SEHNR and FQNEAQ (reference sequence). This CDR3 is 10 amino acids long. As DNA, the CDR3 is TGTGCCCCAGTGGCGGGGGAGCTGTTTTTT. Translating gives CAPVAGELFF.

The rearrangement links TRBV28 to TRBJ1-1; TRBD1 is a possible D gene (6 bases). The CDR3 consists of 13 residues. CDR1 and CDR2 from the germline V gene are MDHEN and SYDVKM. Trimming pared 6 bases from V and 2 bases from J, leaving 10 bases between. CDR3 residues: CASSSDRNTEAFF. In DNA, the CDR3 is TGTGCCAGCAGCTCGGACAGAAACACTGAAGCTTTCTTT.

Written as DNA, the CDR3 is TGTGCCAGCACAGTGGGTCAGGGGACCACTGAAGCTTTCTTT. Amino acid sequence: CASTVGQGTTEAFF. The chain couples TRBV2 to TRBJ1-1; the D gene is possibly TRBD1 (6 bases). This CDR3 region has 14 residues. Deletions cut 7 bases from V and 4 bases from J, with 16 bases between. The germline V gene encodes CDR1 SNHLY and CDR2 FYNNEI.

J is TRBJ2-7 and V is TRBV5-4; D is possibly TRBD2 (7 bases). Trimming took off 0 bases at V and 6 bases at J, with 16 bases between the two ends. CDR3 length: 15 amino acids. Germline V gives CDR1 SGHNT, CDR2 YYREEE (reference sequence). CDR3 sequence: CASSLALGGGGEQYF. For the CDR3, the DNA is TGTGCCAGCAGCTTGGCCTTAGGGGGGGGAGGCGAGCAGTACTTC.

The V and J genes are TRBV28 and TRBJ1-3; D not certain. This CDR3 is 12 amino acids long. Trimming removed 6 bases at V and 11 bases at J, with 14 bases between. From germline, CDR1 is MDHEN and CDR2 SYDVKM. CDR3 in DNA: TGTGCCAGCAGGAGAGGGAGTAGAGCCATATATTTT. It translates to CASRRGSRAIYF. Complete variable domain (other parts from reference TRBV28 and TRBJ1-3): DVKVTQSSRYLVKRTGEKVFLECVQDMDHENMFWYRQDPGLGLRLIYFSYDVKMKEKGDIPEGYSVSREKKERFSLILESASTNQTSMYLCASRRGSRAIYFGEGSWLTVV.

Points on this clone: The sample holds other DNA sequences that translate to the same CDR3. The chain links TRBV18 to TRBJ1-2, with D perhaps matching TRBD1 (5 bases). The CDR3 has 14 amino acids. Trimming pared 3 bases from V and 1 base from J, leaving 9 bases between. Germline CDR1 is KGHSH and CDR2 is LQKENI. CDR3 region: CASSPPTVNYGYTF. CDR3 nucleotide sequence: TGTGCCAGCTCACCCCCGACAGTTAACTATGGCTACACCTTC.

The chain employs TRBV9 and TRBJ1-1, with D maybe TRBD1 (6 bases). Germline V gene lookup returns CDR1 SGDLS and CDR2 YYNGEE. The CDR3 contains 16 residues. V lost 3 bases and J lost 0, with 15 bases in between. CDR3 in DNA: TGTGCCAGCAGCGGACTAAGGGGGGAAATGAACACTGAAGCTTTCTTT. Protein sequence: CASSGLRGEMNTEAFF.

The rearrangement links TRBV2 to TRBJ1-6; no firm D call. Germline V gene lookup returns CDR1 SNHLY and CDR2 FYNNEI. The CDR3 is 15 amino acids. The V gene lost 4 bases and the J gene lost 6 bases, with 13 bases spanning the gap. The CDR3 DNA sequence: TGTGCCAGCAGTGCGAATGGACCCCCTAATTCACCCCTCCACTTT. It yields the protein CASSANGPPNSPLHF.

CDR3 in DNA: TGTGCCAGCAGCTTGAAATTGGCGGATAGGCTCCCCTATGGCTACACCTTC. It codes for CASSLKLADRLPYGYTF. The chain has TRBV5-4 and TRBJ1-2; D unresolved. Germline V gene sequence: CDR1 SGHNT, CDR2 YYREEE (reference sequence). The CDR3 has 17 amino acids. V was pared by 1 base and J by 4 bases, with 20 bases between. Full variable domain (missing parts from reference TRBV5-4 and TRBJ1-2): ETGVTQSPTHLIKTRGQQVTLRCSSQSGHNTVSWYQQALGQGPQFIFQYYREEENGRGNFPPRFSGLQFPNYSSELNVNALELDDSALYLCASSLKLADRLPYGYTFGSGTRLTVV.

J is TRBJ1-1 and V is TRBV4-3, with D possibly being TRBD1 (6 bases). The CDR3 is 15 residues long. Trimming took off 4 bases at V and 1 base at J, with 13 bases between the two ends. Per germline, CDR1 LGHNA and CDR2 YSLEER. The CDR3 spells CASSREDRPNTEAFF. The CDR3, as DNA: TGCGCCAGCAGCCGGGAAGACAGGCCGAACACTGAAGCTTTCTTT.

This CDR3 reads CASSEKGGQGYGYTF. As DNA, the CDR3 is TGTGCCAGCAGTGAAAAAGGTGGTCAGGGTTATGGCTACACCTTC. The rearrangement joins TRBV6-1 to TRBJ1-2; D is perhaps TRBD1 (5 bases). V lost 2 bases, J lost 5 bases, and 15 bases lay in between. Germline V gene lookup returns CDR1 MNHNS and CDR2 SASEGT. This CDR3 is built from 15 residues.